This T cell receptor beta chain was captured by sequencing in a study of blood T cell repertoires in COVID-19. Study overall: Acute-phase and convalescent COVID-19 samples originated in the United States, Italy and Spain. T cells, B-cell-depleted T cells, or PBMCs provided the cDNA or gDNA that served as material.

The CDR3 contains 17 residues. Study processing details: Reference gene primer amplification gave estimated nucleated cell counts. This table comes from immunoSEQ multiplex PCR, and its TCRdb copy is limited to in-frame clones, with some not included. That table gives V, J and clone size, and the DNA gave D and trimming. The top ten clones hold 10% to 15% of a sample with about 210,000 clones, 80% of them seen once. The rearrangement uses TRBV12-2 and TRBJ1-2. TRBV12-2 is tagged as a pseudogene. Sample: peripheral blood. This clonotype was sampled from a human donor in a cohort sampled during active COVID-19. The DNA for the CDR3 is TGTGCAAGTCGCTCGCTCCCGGAGGGGACCACCTCCTATGGCTACACCTTC. Translation: CASRSLPEGTTSYGYTF.